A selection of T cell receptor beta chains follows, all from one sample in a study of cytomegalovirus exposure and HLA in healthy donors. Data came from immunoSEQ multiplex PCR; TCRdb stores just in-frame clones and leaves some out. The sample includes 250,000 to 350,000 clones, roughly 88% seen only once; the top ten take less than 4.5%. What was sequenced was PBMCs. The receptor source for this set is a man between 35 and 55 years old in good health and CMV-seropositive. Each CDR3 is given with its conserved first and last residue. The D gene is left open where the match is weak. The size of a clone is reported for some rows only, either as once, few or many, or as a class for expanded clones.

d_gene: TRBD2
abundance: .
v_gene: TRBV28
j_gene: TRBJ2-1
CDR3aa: CASSFSGASYNEQFF
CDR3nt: TGTGCCAGCAGTTTTAGCGGGGCCTCCTACAATGAGCAGTTCTTC

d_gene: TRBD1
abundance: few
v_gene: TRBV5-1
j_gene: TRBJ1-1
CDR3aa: CASSLGLGQGWPEAFF
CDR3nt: TGCGCCAGCAGCTTGGGTCTCGGACAGGGCTGGCCTGAAGCTTTCTTT

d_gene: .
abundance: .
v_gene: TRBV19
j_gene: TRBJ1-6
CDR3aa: CASSIATGLVNNSPLHF
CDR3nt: TGTGCCAGTAGTATAGCCACAGGGCTGGTCAATAATTCACCCCTCCACTTT

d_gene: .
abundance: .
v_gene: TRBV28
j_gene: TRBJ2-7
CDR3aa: CASRDGLSEQYF
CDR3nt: TGTGCCAGCCGCGACGGACTATCCGAGCAGTACTTC

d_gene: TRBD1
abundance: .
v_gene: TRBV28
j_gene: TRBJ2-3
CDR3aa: CASSRQGASTDTQYF
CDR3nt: TGTGCCAGCAGTCGACAGGGGGCGAGCACAGATACGCAGTATTTT

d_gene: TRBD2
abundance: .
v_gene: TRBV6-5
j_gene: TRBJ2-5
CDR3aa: CASSYLGAGAQETQYF
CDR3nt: TGTGCCAGCAGTTATCTCGGAGCGGGGGCCCAAGAGACCCAGTACTTC

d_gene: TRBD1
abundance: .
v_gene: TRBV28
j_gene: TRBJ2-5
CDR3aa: CASNFRGLQETQYF
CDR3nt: TGTGCCAGCAATTTCAGGGGGCTCCAAGAGACCCAGTACTTC

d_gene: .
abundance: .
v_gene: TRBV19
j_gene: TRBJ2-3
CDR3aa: CASSGAGTDTQYF
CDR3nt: TGTGCCAGTAGTGGGGCCGGCACAGATACGCAGTATTTT

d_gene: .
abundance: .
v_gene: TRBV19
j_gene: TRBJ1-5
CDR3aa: CASRTTDYSNQPQHF
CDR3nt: TGTGCCAGTAGGACGACAGATTATAGCAATCAGCCCCAGCATTTT

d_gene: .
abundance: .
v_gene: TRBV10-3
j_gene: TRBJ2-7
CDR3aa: CAIGKGEAYEQYF
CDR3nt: TGTGCCATCGGTAAAGGGGAAGCCTACGAGCAGTACTTC

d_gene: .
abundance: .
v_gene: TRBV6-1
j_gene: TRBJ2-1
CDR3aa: CASRDWAYNEQFF
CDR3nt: TGTGCCAGCAGGGACTGGGCCTACAATGAGCAGTTCTTC

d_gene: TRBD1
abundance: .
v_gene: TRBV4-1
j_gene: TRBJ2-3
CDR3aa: CASSLRDRNTDTQYF
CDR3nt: TGCGCCAGCAGCCTTCGGGACAGAAACACAGATACGCAGTATTTT

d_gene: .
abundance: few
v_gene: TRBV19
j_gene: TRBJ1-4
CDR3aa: CASSMQGRATNEKLFF
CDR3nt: TGTGCCAGTAGTATGCAGGGGCGAGCAACTAATGAAAAACTGTTTTTT

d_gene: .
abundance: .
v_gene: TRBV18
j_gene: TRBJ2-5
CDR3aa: CASSPAGLTVGETQYF
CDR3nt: TGTGCCAGCTCACCAGCGGGACTTACGGTGGGAGAGACCCAGTACTTC

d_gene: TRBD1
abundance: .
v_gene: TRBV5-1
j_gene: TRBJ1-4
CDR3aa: CASSLAGDRASEKLFF
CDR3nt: TGCGCCAGCAGCTTGGCCGGGGACAGGGCCAGTGAAAAACTGTTTTTT

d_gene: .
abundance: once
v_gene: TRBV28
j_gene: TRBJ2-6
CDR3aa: CASSFRPGASSGANVLTF
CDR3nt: TGTGCCAGCAGTTTTCGCCCAGGGGCAAGCTCTGGGGCCAACGTCCTGACTTTC

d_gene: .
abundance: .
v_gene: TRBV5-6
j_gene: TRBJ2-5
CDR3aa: CASSLEAKRWETQYF
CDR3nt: TGTGCCAGCAGCTTGGAGGCTAAGAGGTGGGAGACCCAGTACTTC